One and the same sample provided the 4 T cell receptor beta chains below, sequenced in a study of blood T cell repertoires in COVID-19. Only in-frame clones appear in the TCRdb table, and some are missing; sequencing was by immunoSEQ multiplex PCR. The data contain 130,000 to 150,000 clones, about 86% of them seen just once; the ten biggest clones take up over 8.5%. Sequenced sample: peripheral blood. The receptor set was obtained from a woman aged 50 to 65 with active or convalescent COVID-19.

V is TRBV6-5 and J is TRBJ2-1; D unclear. V dropped 0 bases and J dropped 9 bases, with 9 bases sitting between them. Germline lookup yields CDR1 MNHEY and CDR2 SVGAGI. This CDR3 contains 13 residues. This chain's CDR3 is CASSYSGYFEQFF. DNA for the CDR3: TGTGCCAGCAGTTACTCGGGCTATTTTGAGCAGTTCTTC.

V is TRBV6-2 or TRBV6-3 and J is TRBJ2-7; tentatively, D is TRBD2 (5 bases). The ends were cut back, 5 bases at V and 0 bases at J, with 17 bases in the middle. The CDR3 spans 16 residues. Germline assignment: CDR1 MNHEY and CDR2 SVGEGT. CDR3 region: CASSPTTPVASYEQYF. Here the CDR3 DNA reads TGTGCCAGCAGTCCGACTACCCCTGTGGCCTCCTACGAGCAGTACTTC.

The chain combines TRBV28 with TRBJ1-5; D might be TRBD1 (5 bases). The V gene lost 6 bases and the J gene lost 7 bases, with 16 bases spanning the gap. Looked up from germline, CDR1 is MDHEN and CDR2 is SYDVKM. This CDR3 has 14 residues. CDR3 sequence (DNA): TGTGCCAGCAGCATAGTGGGGGGTGGGCAGCCCCAGCATTTT. Residues: CASSIVGGGQPQHF.

The V gene is TRBV12-3 or TRBV12-4, the J gene TRBJ2-3, with a possible D match to TRBD2 (5 bases). Between the trimmed V and J ends, which lost 10 bases and 10 bases, there was a span of 21 bases. This CDR3 contains 13 residues. The CDR3 here is CAIATSVGGAQYF. The DNA for the CDR3 is TGTGCCATCGCTACTAGTGTCGGTGGGGCGCAGTATTTT.